This TCR beta chain is from a study of blood T cell repertoires in COVID-19. Study details: Samples came from the United States, Italy and Spain, spanning acute and convalescent COVID-19. T cells, B-cell-depleted T cells, or PBMCs supplied cDNA or gDNA.

The CDR3 runs 17 residues. Germline V gives CDR1 MDHEN, CDR2 SYDVKM. The V and J ends lost 5 bases and 6 bases, in that order; junction bases with no gene match: 15. The authors' processing: Amplification of reference gene primers provided the estimated nucleated cell counts. Sequenced by immunoSEQ multiplex PCR; TCRdb stores in-frame clones only, minus some. V and J calls and clone size are those listed in that table; D and trimming were worked out from the DNA. The table lists some 100,000 clones, 86% of them singletons. The table lists this clone with a few counts. The receptor was isolated from a human donor in a cohort sampled during active COVID-19. The material sequenced was peripheral blood. The rearrangement uses TRBV28 and TRBJ2-5, with 10 bases that match TRBD1. CDR3 in DNA: TGTGCCAGCAGTACACCCCGGGACAGGGGTTCCATTCAGACCCAGTACTTC. Residues: CASSTPRDRGSIQTQYF.